Each of the 19 T cell receptor beta chains below was sequenced from the same sample in a study of T cells in Graves' hyperthyroidism and ophthalmopathy. What was amplified from RNA transcripts were TCR beta CDR3 regions. With the HTBI primer set, the TCR CDR3 went through a first round of RT-PCR. TCRdb itself ran the multiplex PCR reads through MiXCR, one entry per CDR3 protein. The sample consists of hundreds of thousands of distinct CDR3 sequences, more than 12% of them appearing once. Sequenced sample: blood. These receptors were collected from a woman aged 45 to 65 with Graves' ophthalmopathy.

This clonotype was seen a few times. V is TRBV20-1 and J is TRBJ1-1, with TRBD1 identical over 7 bases. Trimming removed 5 bases from V and 5 bases from J; junction bases left unmatched: 5. The CDR3 runs to 12 residues. Germline CDR1 reads DFQATT; CDR2 reads SNEGSKA (reference sequence). The CDR3 sequence is CSASKQGTEAFF. CDR3 in DNA: TGCAGTGCTTCAAAACAGGGGACTGAAGCTTTCTTT.

About this clonotype: A read error may explain this, as a much larger clone is one base away. The chain combines TRBV7-2 with TRBJ1-4, with TRBD1 identical over 7 bases. This CDR3 comprises 15 residues. Per germline, CDR1 SGHTA and CDR2 FQGNSA. The CDR3 loop is CASSLADRSYEKLLF. CDR3 nucleotide sequence: TGTGCCAGCAGCTTAGCGGACAGGAGCTATGAAAAACTGCTTTTT.

The chain is built from TRBV6-2 or TRBV6-3 and TRBJ2-1; 7 bases fit TRBD2. Germline CDR1 and CDR2: MNHEY and SVGEGT. The trim removed 4 bases at V and 0 bases at J, leaving 6 bases unmatched. This CDR3 region has 16 residues. The CDR3, as DNA: TGTGCCAGCAGTTTACGGGAGGTTGGCTCCTACAATGAGCAGTTCTTC. It codes for CASSLREVGSYNEQFF.

This clonotype was recorded a few times. V and J are TRBV12-3 or TRBV12-4 and TRBJ1-1; the D gene is possibly TRBD1 (6 bases). The CDR3 extends over 15 amino acids. Trimming took 4 bases from V and 5 from J, leaving 17 bases between them. This CDR3 reads CASSSTGGAGTEAFF. CDR3 DNA sequence: TGTGCCAGCAGTTCGACGGGGGGCGCGGGGACTGAAGCTTTCTTT.

This clonotype has ten or more counts. V and J are TRBV5-4 and TRBJ2-5; D is possibly TRBD1 or TRBD2 (5 bases each). The V end lost 0 bases, the J end lost 5 bases, and 17 bases lay between the germline ends. The CDR3 is 16 residues long. The germline V gene has CDR1 SGHNT and CDR2 YYREEE (reference sequence). The CDR3 nucleotides read TGTGCCAGCAGCTTGGGAGGAGGCAGGGCTGGGGAGACCCAGTACTTC. This gives the protein CASSLGGGRAGETQYF.

This clonotype was counted many times. V gene TRBV5-1 combines with J gene TRBJ2-7; the D is unclear. Germline loops: CDR1 SGHRS, CDR2 YFSETQ. V lost 7 bases and J 1 base, leaving 15 bases between the germline ends. The CDR3 runs 14 residues. The CDR3 DNA follows: TGCGCCAGCGCTTACGGGCGTAATTCCTACGAGCAGTACTTC. Encoded protein: CASAYGRNSYEQYF.

This clonotype was seen a handful of times. CDR3 residues: CASSPHLAGAFNEQFF. Written as DNA, the CDR3 is TGCGCCAGCAGCCCCCACCTAGCGGGAGCATTCAATGAGCAGTTCTTC. The rearrangement uses TRBV5-1 and TRBJ2-1; TRBD2 aligns across 10 bases. The V segment lost 4 bases and the J segment 6 bases; nucleotides outside the gene matches: 10. The germline V gene encodes CDR1 SGHRS and CDR2 YFSETQ. This CDR3 is 16 amino acids long.

In regard to this clonotype: A much larger clone lies one base from this, so it may be a read error. The V and J genes are TRBV6-2 or TRBV6-3 and TRBJ2-7; D might be TRBD2 (6 bases). Per the germline V gene, CDR1 is MNHEY and CDR2 is SVGEGT. CDR3 length equals 14 residues. For the CDR3, the DNA is TGTGCCGGCAGCGCAGGACTATTTCGCTACGAGCAGTACTTC. This translates into CAGSAGLFRYEQYF.

This clonotype was observed a handful of times. The chain joins TRBV2 to TRBJ2-1; D gene ambiguous. The CDR3 sequence is 11 residues long. Per germline, CDR1 SNHLY and CDR2 FYNNEI. With 7 bases removed from V and 10 bases from J, the gap between germline ends came to 11 bases. Written as DNA, the CDR3 is TGTGCCAGCAATGTGCAGACGGAGCAGTTCTTC. Encoded protein: CASNVQTEQFF.

This clonotype was recorded at least ten times. The chain combines TRBV7-9 with TRBJ2-3, with 9 nucleotides matching TRBD2. The germline CDR1 and CDR2 sequences are SEHNR and FQNEAQ (reference sequence). This CDR3 is built from 16 residues. V shed 2 bases, J shed 3 bases, and the junction held 6 bases outside the gene matches. The CDR3 sequence: CASSLTALAGTDTQYF. As DNA, the CDR3 is TGTGCCAGCAGCTTAACAGCGCTAGCGGGAACAGATACGCAGTATTTT.

In its sample, this clonotype was seen many times. The J gene is TRBJ1-2, the V gene TRBV27; the match to TRBD1 covers 8 bases. The ends lost 6 bases at V and 2 bases at J; junction bases unmatched: 5. The germline V gene has CDR1 MNHEY and CDR2 SMNVEV (reference sequence). This CDR3 contains 14 residues. The CDR3 nucleotides read TGTGCCAGCAGGCGGGACAGGACGAACTATGGCTACACCTTC. Translation gives CASRRDRTNYGYTF.

There are many counts of this clonotype. The rearrangement uses TRBV7-9 and TRBJ2-1; D possibly uses TRBD1 or TRBD2 (6 bases each). Trimming took off 5 bases at V and 1 base at J, with 21 bases between the two ends. The CDR3 loop spans 18 amino acids. Germline assignment: CDR1 SEHNR and CDR2 FQNEAQ (reference sequence). The CDR3 DNA is TGTGCCAGCAGCCCTAGGGGGGCTTCTTCCGCATCCTACAATGAGCAGTTCTTC. It encodes CASSPRGASSASYNEQFF.

This clonotype was counted ten times or more. The J gene is TRBJ2-3, the V gene TRBV20-1; 11 positions match TRBD2. Unmatched junction bases numbered 17, after V lost 3 bases and J lost 3 bases. The CDR3 loop spans 19 amino acids. The germline V gene encodes CDR1 DFQATT and CDR2 SNEGSKA (reference sequence). The CDR3 sequence is CSAREPSLAGGPDTDTQYF. Here the CDR3 DNA reads TGCAGTGCTAGGGAACCCTCTTTAGCGGGAGGGCCAGATACAGATACGCAGTATTTT.

This clonotype was counted at least ten times. The chain links TRBV5-1 to TRBJ2-1; perhaps TRBD1 as D (6 bases). The germline V gene encodes CDR1 SGHRS and CDR2 YFSETQ. Trimming removed 3 bases from V and 3 bases from J, with 13 bases in between. This CDR3 comprises 15 residues. This CDR3 reads CASSYLQGYYNEQFF. The CDR3 DNA follows: TGCGCCAGCAGCTATCTGCAGGGGTACTACAATGAGCAGTTCTTC.

This clonotype showed up many times. The rearrangement uses TRBV19 and TRBJ1-1, with 8 nucleotides matching TRBD1. This CDR3 is built from 16 residues. Germline V gives CDR1 LNHDA, CDR2 SQIVND (reference sequence). V dropped 4 bases and J dropped 0; count of bases not matched to a gene: 7. The CDR3 nucleotides read TGTGCCAGTAGTACCGGGACAGGCTTCATGAACACTGAAGCTTTCTTT. It is translated as CASSTGTGFMNTEAFF.

This clonotype was observed at least ten times. V is TRBV27 and J is TRBJ2-3, with 9 bases fitting TRBD1. The V segment lost 9 bases and the J segment 4 bases; nucleotides outside the gene matches: 11. The CDR3 has 15 residues. Germline CDR1 reads MNHEY; CDR2 reads SMNVEV (reference sequence). CDR3 coding DNA: TGTGCCAGTGGGGGACAGGGTCTTGGGGCAGATACGCAGTATTTT. This codes for CASGGQGLGADTQYF.

As for this clonotype: The junction differs from germline at one of its ends, possibly a read error. The V gene is TRBV6-1, the J gene TRBJ1-1, with D hard to call. The CDR3 loop spans 13 amino acids. The germline V gene has CDR1 MNHNS and CDR2 SASEGT. The CDR3 DNA follows: TGTGTCAGCAGTGCCAGAGTGAACACTGAAGCTTTCTTT. It is translated as CVSSARVNTEAFF.

This clonotype has ten or more counts. V usage is TRBV24-1 and J usage is TRBJ2-1; 9 bases map to TRBD2. V lost 3 bases to trimming and J lost 4 bases; unmatched junction nucleotides: 9. Germline loops: CDR1 KGHDR, CDR2 SFDVKD. The CDR3 runs to 17 residues. CDR3 bases: TGTGCCACCAGTGATACCAGCGGGACTAGCAGGTACAATGAGCAGTTCTTC. Protein product: CATSDTSGTSRYNEQFF.

The sample holds many counts of this clonotype. The J gene is TRBJ2-1, the V gene TRBV7-3; D is perhaps TRBD2 (5 bases). With 1 base removed from V and 4 bases from J, the gap between germline ends came to 14 bases. The CDR3 consists of 16 residues. Germline lookup yields CDR1 SGHTA and CDR2 FQGTGA. The DNA of the CDR3 is TGTGCCAGCAGCTTAATGTCAGCGGAAAGATACAATGAGCAGTTCTTC. It yields the protein CASSLMSAERYNEQFF.